The TCR beta chain described here comes from a study of cytomegalovirus exposure and HLA in healthy donors. Trimming cost V 0 bases and J 0 bases, with 10 bases left between them. Germline-derived CDR1 and CDR2 are SGHNT and YYREEE (reference sequence). This CDR3 contains 15 residues. All the people who gave samples were healthy bone marrow donors. Of note for this clone: Other DNA sequences in this sample translate to the same CDR3.

Primers: 60 Vbeta forward and 13 Jbeta reverse. The assay was immunoSEQ multiplex PCR, and TCRdb's table has in-frame clones only and misses some. In total, the table holds 45,000 to 70,000 clones. V gene TRBV5-4 combines with J gene TRBJ2-7, with D possibly matching TRBD1 (6 bases). The specimen was PBMCs. The receptor comes from a woman aged 25 to 39 in good health and CMV-seropositive. The CDR3 reads CASSLGGPSSYEQYF. CDR3 bases: TGTGCCAGCAGCTTGGGGGGGCCTAGCTCCTACGAGCAGTACTTC.